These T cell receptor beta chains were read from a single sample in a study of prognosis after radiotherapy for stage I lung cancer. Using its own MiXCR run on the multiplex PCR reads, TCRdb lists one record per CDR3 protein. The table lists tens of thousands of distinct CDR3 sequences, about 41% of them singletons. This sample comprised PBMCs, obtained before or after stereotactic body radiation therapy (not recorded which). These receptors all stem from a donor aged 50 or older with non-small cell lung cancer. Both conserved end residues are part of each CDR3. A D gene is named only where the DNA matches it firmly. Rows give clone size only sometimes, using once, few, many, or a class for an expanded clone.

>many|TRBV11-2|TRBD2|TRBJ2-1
TGTGCCAGCAGCTTAGGGACTAGCGGGGGGGACAATGAGCAGTTCTTC
CASSLGTSGGDNEQFF
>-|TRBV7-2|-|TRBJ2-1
TGTGCCAGCAGCTTCGAACTTCACAATGAGCAGTTCTTC
CASSFELHNEQFF
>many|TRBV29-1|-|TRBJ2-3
TGCAGCGTTCGTAGCACAGATACGCAGTATTTT
CSVRSTDTQYF
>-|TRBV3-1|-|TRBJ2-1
TGTGCCAGCAGTCGGGGGACCTGGGGGAATGAGCAGTTCTTC
CASSRGTWGNEQFF
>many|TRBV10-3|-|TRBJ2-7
TGTGCCATCAGTGAGTCTGTTAGCGAGAGACCCGAGCAGTACTTC
CAISESVSERPEQYF
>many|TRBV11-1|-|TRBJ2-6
TGTGCCAGCAGCTATTCGATTGGTGCCCTCACTGGGGCCAACGTCCTGACTTTC
CASSYSIGALTGANVLTF
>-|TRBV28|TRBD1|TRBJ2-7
TGTGCCAGCAGCCCGACAGGGCCACGGAACGAGCAGTACTTC
CASSPTGPRNEQYF
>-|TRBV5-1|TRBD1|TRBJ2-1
TGCGCCAGCAGCTTAACCGGGGACAGGAGGAATGAGCAGTTCTTC
CASSLTGDRRNEQFF
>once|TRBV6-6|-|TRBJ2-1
TGTGCCAGCATTTACTCGATTATCCAGCTGGATGAGCAGTTCTTC
CASIYSIIQLDEQFF
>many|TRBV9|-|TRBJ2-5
TGTGCCAGCAGCGTAGGGGGGACGCAAGAGACCCAGTACTTC
CASSVGGTQETQYF
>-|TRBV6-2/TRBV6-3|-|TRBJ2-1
TGTGCCAGCACGGAGGGGTCCTCCTACAATGAGCAGTTCTTC
CASTEGSSYNEQFF
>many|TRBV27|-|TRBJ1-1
TGTGCCGTCCACGGGCGCTGGAACACTGAAGCTTTCTTT
CAVHGRWNTEAFF
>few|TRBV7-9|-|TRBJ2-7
TGTGCCAGCAGCTTCCACAGGGGAGGAACGTCCGAGCAGTACTTC
CASSFHRGGTSEQYF
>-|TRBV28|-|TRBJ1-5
TGTGCCAGCAGCCCCATCCTGGTGGGTGTGGTGGGCAATCAGCCCCAGCATTTT
CASSPILVGVVGNQPQHF
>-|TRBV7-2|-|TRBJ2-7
TGTGCCAGCAGAGGATCCACGGGGGGCAACGAGAAGTACTTC
CASRGSTGGNEKYF
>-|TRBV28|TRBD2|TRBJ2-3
TGTGCCAGCGGGGGGGGGATCACAGATACGCAGTATTTT
CASGGGITDTQYF
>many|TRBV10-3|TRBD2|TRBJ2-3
TGTGCCATCAGCACCGAACTAGCGGGAGGGAACACAGATACGCAGTATTTT
CAISTELAGGNTDTQYF